These T cell receptor beta chains were read from a single sample in a study of T cells after yellow fever vaccination. From the 5' RACE reads, TCRdb called clonotypes with MiXCR, one entry per CDR3 protein. The data hold 150,000 to 200,000 distinct CDR3 sequences, with approximately 11% observed a single time. The input for sequencing was CD8+ T cells sorted from PBMCs, taken 15 days after the yellow fever booster vaccination. Receptor source: a man between 18 and 35 years old who received the YFV17D yellow fever vaccine. CDR3s include the opening cysteine and the closing phenylalanine or tryptophan. A D gene is named only where the DNA matches it firmly. A row's size may be missing; if present it is once, few, many or a size class.

cdr3_nt: TGTGCCAGCAGTGGGGGACAGGGGGCTTACGAGCAGTACTTC
cdr3_aa: CASSGGQGAYEQYF
cdr3_length: 14
d_call: TRBD1
j_call: TRBJ2-7
v_call: TRBV12-3/TRBV12-4
clone_size: few

cdr3_nt: TGTGCCAGCAGTTACTCCGCCGGGGGCCGGAATGAGCAGTTCTTC
cdr3_aa: CASSYSAGGRNEQFF
cdr3_length: 15
d_call: NA
j_call: TRBJ2-1
v_call: TRBV6-5
clone_size: few

cdr3_nt: TGTGCCAGCAGTTACGGGGGTTCACCCCTCCACTTT
cdr3_aa: CASSYGGSPLHF
cdr3_length: 12
d_call: NA
j_call: TRBJ1-6
v_call: TRBV6-5
clone_size: many

cdr3_nt: TGTGCCAGCAGCTCTAGACAGGGTGTAGCTTTCTTT
cdr3_aa: CASSSRQGVAFF
cdr3_length: 12
d_call: TRBD1
j_call: TRBJ1-1
v_call: TRBV7-6
clone_size: NA

cdr3_nt: TGTGCCAGCAGTTTAGCGCTGGGGAACACTGAAGCTTTCTTT
cdr3_aa: CASSLALGNTEAFF
cdr3_length: 14
d_call: NA
j_call: TRBJ1-1
v_call: TRBV12-3/TRBV12-4
clone_size: few

cdr3_nt: TGTGCCAGCAGCTCCAAAGGGGGTCACAGGAGCCGTGGGTTCTTC
cdr3_aa: CASSSKGGHRSRGFF
cdr3_length: 15
d_call: NA
j_call: TRBJ2-1
v_call: TRBV11-2
clone_size: NA

cdr3_nt: TGTGCCACAGGGGGGATAAATGAAAAACTGTTTTTT
cdr3_aa: CATGGINEKLFF
cdr3_length: 12
d_call: TRBD1
j_call: TRBJ1-4
v_call: TRBV30
clone_size: few

cdr3_nt: TGCAGCGTGTGGGAGGACACCTCCTACGAGCAGTACTTC
cdr3_aa: CSVWEDTSYEQYF
cdr3_length: 13
d_call: NA
j_call: TRBJ2-7
v_call: TRBV29-1
clone_size: NA

cdr3_nt: TGCGCCAGCAGCCCGATTCCGGGACAGGGATACGAGCAGTACTTC
cdr3_aa: CASSPIPGQGYEQYF
cdr3_length: 15
d_call: TRBD1
j_call: TRBJ2-7
v_call: TRBV5-1
clone_size: NA

cdr3_nt: TGTGCCAGCAGTTACTCCGGCAGGGTGGACACTGAAGCTTTCTTT
cdr3_aa: CASSYSGRVDTEAFF
cdr3_length: 15
d_call: NA
j_call: TRBJ1-1
v_call: TRBV6-2/TRBV6-3
clone_size: NA